This entry lists 22 T cell receptor beta chains sequenced from one sample in a study of T cells in Graves' hyperthyroidism and ophthalmopathy. Amplified regions were TCR beta CDR3 sequences from RNA transcripts. Primed by the HTBI set, a first-round RT-PCR was run on the TCR CDR3. From the multiplex PCR reads, TCRdb called clonotypes with MiXCR, one entry per CDR3 protein. The sample consists of 480,000 or so distinct CDR3 sequences, about 46% of them appearing once. The sequenced material came from peripheral blood or thyroid tissue (not recorded which). These receptors originate from an adult woman with Graves' disease, either hyperthyroidism or ophthalmopathy (not recorded which).

This clonotype was found many times. This chain links TRBV6-6 with TRBJ1-4; D perhaps matches TRBD1 (5 bases). Germline-derived CDR1 and CDR2 are MNHNY and SVGAGI (reference sequence). V was trimmed by 2 bases and J by 5 bases, leaving 18 bases between them. The CDR3 covers 17 residues. CDR3 in DNA: TGTGCCAGCAGTTACGCCCGGGGCCGAAGGCGGAATGAAAAACTGTTTTTT. Protein sequence: CASSYARGRRRNEKLFF.

The chain combines TRBV13 with TRBJ2-7; D may be TRBD1 (5 bases). CDR3 size: 14 residues. Germline CDR1 is PRHDT and CDR2 is FYEKMQ (reference sequence). Trimming removed 1 base at V and 4 bases at J, with 11 bases between. CDR3 region: CASSLEGDGYEQYF. DNA for the CDR3: TGTGCCAGCAGCTTAGAAGGGGATGGGTACGAGCAGTACTTC.

This clonotype occurred many times. This rearrangement joins TRBV10-3 to TRBJ2-7, with TRBD2 as a possible D gene (5 bases). Germline loops: CDR1 ENHRY, CDR2 SYGVKD. The CDR3 runs 13 residues. Trimming removed 4 bases from V and 7 bases from J, with 14 bases in between. For the CDR3, the DNA is TGTGCCATCAGTGGAACTAGTTATGTAGAGCAGTACTTC. It yields the protein CAISGTSYVEQYF.

The rearrangement uses TRBV11-1 and TRBJ2-7, with a weak D call TRBD2 (6 bases). Trimming took off 5 bases at V and 3 bases at J, with 14 bases between the two ends. The V gene's germline CDR1 is SGHAT and CDR2 FQDESV (reference sequence). CDR3 size: 14 residues. The chain's CDR3 is CASSHRERVYEQYF. The CDR3 nucleotides read TGTGCCAGCAGCCACCGGGAGCGAGTCTACGAGCAGTACTTC.

This clonotype has a count of ten or more. The junction differs from germline at one of its ends, possibly a read error. The CDR3 DNA follows: TGTGCTAGCAGTCCCTTCTGGGGCTCCTACGAGCAGTACTTC. Its translation: CASSPFWGSYEQYF. V usage is TRBV7-7 and J usage is TRBJ2-7; D is ambiguous. CDR3 size: 14 residues. Germline V CDR1 and CDR2: SSHAT, FNYEAQ (reference sequence).

This clonotype was picked up many times. The J gene is TRBJ2-5, the V gene TRBV20-1; D gene uncertain. V was cut by 3 bases and J by 5 bases, with 13 bases left in between. Germline V gene lookup returns CDR1 DFQATT and CDR2 SNEGSKA (reference sequence). There are 13 residues in the CDR3. The CDR3 sequence: CSARENLGETQYF. CDR3 nucleotides: TGCAGTGCTAGGGAAAACTTAGGGGAGACCCAGTACTTC.

This chain uses TRBV27 with TRBJ1-5; D gene uncertain. The CDR3 totals 14 residues. V lost 4 bases to trimming and J lost 6 bases, with 13 bases between them. CDR1 MNHEY and CDR2 SMNVEV come from the germline V gene (reference sequence). CDR3 in DNA: TGTGCCAGCAGTTCCACCGAGGACGGTCAGCCCCAGCATTTT. Translating gives CASSSTEDGQPQHF.

In its sample, this clonotype was seen many times. The chain recombines TRBV20-1 with TRBJ2-7, with a weak D call TRBD2 (5 bases). The CDR3 runs to 12 residues. The V gene lost 1 base and the J gene lost 7 bases, with 11 bases spanning the gap. Germline lookup yields CDR1 DFQATT and CDR2 SNEGSKA (reference sequence). For the CDR3, the DNA is TGCAGTGCTAGAGGGCGGGCGGTTGAGCAGTACTTC. It translates to CSARGRAVEQYF.

The V gene is TRBV18, the J gene TRBJ1-1; unclear D gene. Trimming pared 2 bases from V and 3 bases from J, leaving 7 bases between. Germline V gene data show CDR1 as KGHSH and CDR2 as LQKENI. This CDR3 is built from 13 residues. CDR3 DNA sequence: TGTGCCAGCTCACCAGTCGGGTACACTGAAGCTTTCTTT. This codes for CASSPVGYTEAFF.

The sample holds one count of this clonotype. This chain uses TRBV2 with TRBJ2-2, with 9 nucleotides matching TRBD1. Germline V lookup: CDR1 SNHLY, CDR2 FYNNEI. The J segment lost 6 bases and the V segment lost 8 bases, leaving 13 bases of the junction unmatched. CDR3 length: 16 amino acids. The CDR3 bases are TGTGCCAGCCAGGGCGGACAGGGGAGGATCGCCGGGGAGCTGTTTTTT. Translating gives CASQGGQGRIAGELFF.

The genes are TRBV7-4 and TRBJ1-2, with 7 bases fitting TRBD1. V lost 5 bases and J lost 7; bases outside the gene matches: 13. This CDR3 spans 15 amino acids. The germline V gene encodes CDR1 SGHVT and CDR2 SQSDAQ. In nucleotides, the CDR3 is TGTGCCAGCAGCGTAGTCGCGGAGGGGGCTGGTGGCTACACCTTC. It is translated as CASSVVAEGAGGYTF.

V and J are TRBV10-3 and TRBJ2-5; D is undetermined. Trimming shortened V by 2 bases and J by 3 bases, and 7 bases separated the two germline ends. The CDR3 covers 13 residues. CDR1 ENHRY and CDR2 SYGVKD come from the germline V gene. As DNA, the CDR3 is TGTGCCATCAGTGAGCTCCAAGAAGAGACCCAGTACTTC. Amino acid sequence: CAISELQEETQYF.

This chain links TRBV20-1 with TRBJ1-5; D not certain. The CDR3 is made up of 13 amino acids. Germline V gives CDR1 DFQATT, CDR2 SNEGSKA (reference sequence). V was trimmed by 8 bases and J by 3 bases, leaving 14 bases between them. The CDR3 region is CSTTKPPNQPQHF. The CDR3 coding sequence is TGCAGTACAACCAAACCCCCCAATCAGCCCCAGCATTTT.

This clonotype was seen a handful of times. Here the CDR3 reads CSVWGEGKTFF. CDR3 DNA: TGCAGCGTTTGGGGAGAGGGCAAGACCTTCTTT. The gene calls are TRBV29-1 and TRBJ1-1, with unresolved D. Trimming stripped 5 bases from V and 14 bases from J, with 18 bases between. Per the germline V gene, CDR1 is SQVTM and CDR2 is ANQGSEA. The CDR3 runs 11 residues.

This clonotype has only a few counts. V gene TRBV10-3 combines with J gene TRBJ2-2; TRBD1 aligns across 7 bases. Germline V gene lookup returns CDR1 ENHRY and CDR2 SYGVKD. V dropped 5 bases and J dropped 6; count of bases not matched to a gene: 12. The CDR3 is made up of 16 amino acids. CDR3 residues: CAISTQLGQAAGELFF. CDR3 DNA: TGTGCCATCAGTACCCAACTCGGACAGGCCGCCGGGGAGCTGTTTTTT.

This clonotype was counted many times. A clone one base away is much larger, so this may be a read error. The V gene is TRBV7-9, the J gene TRBJ2-7; weak D call: TRBD1 (5 bases). Germline lookup yields CDR1 SEHNR and CDR2 FQNEAQ (reference sequence). V lost 1 base and J lost 3, with 7 bases in between. The CDR3 is made up of 13 amino acids. DNA for the CDR3: TGTGCCAGCAGCTTAGATGACAGCTACGAGCAGTACTTC. As protein: CASSLDDSYEQYF.

J is TRBJ1-5 and V is TRBV2; D remains unclear. Germline V lookup: CDR1 SNHLY, CDR2 FYNNEI. The CDR3 sequence is 14 residues long. Trimming cost V 6 bases and J 3 bases, with 12 bases left between them. The CDR3 sequence is CASSIGPINQPQHF. For the CDR3, the DNA is TGTGCCAGCAGCATCGGACCGATCAATCAGCCCCAGCATTTT.

In this sample, this clonotype turned up a few times. One end of the junction does not line up with germline, which may come from a read error. V gene TRBV4-2 combines with J gene TRBJ1-2; 7 nucleotides align to TRBD1. Looked up from germline, CDR1 is LGHNA and CDR2 is YNFKEQ. CDR3 length: 16 amino acids. The CDR3 sequence: CASSQASRGGGYGHTF. The CDR3 DNA sequence: TGTGCCAGCAGCCAAGCATCCAGGGGAGGGGGCTATGGCCACACCTTC.

The chain uses TRBV2 and TRBJ2-7; D is undetermined. The CDR3 is 13 residues long. V was shortened by 6 bases and J by 5 bases, with 14 bases between the two germline ends. Germline CDR1 and CDR2: SNHLY and FYNNEI. CDR3 in amino acids: CASSLARSDEQYF. The CDR3 nucleotides are TGTGCCAGCAGCCTGGCCAGATCGGACGAGCAGTACTTC.

This clonotype was observed many times. The V gene is TRBV7-2, the J gene TRBJ2-7; tentative D call: TRBD2 (5 bases). The germline V gene has CDR1 SGHTA and CDR2 FQGNSA. The CDR3 has 15 amino acids. V gave up 7 bases and J gave up 4 bases, with 20 bases separating them. DNA of the CDR3: TGTGCCAGCACCTACGGGCCCGGAGGTTCGTACGAGCAGTACTTC. It specifies CASTYGPGGSYEQYF.

This clonotype was detected a few times. The gene calls are TRBV4-1 and TRBJ2-7; 7 bases agree with TRBD1. This CDR3 is 15 amino acids long. The J segment lost 6 bases and the V segment lost 2 bases, leaving 10 bases of the junction unmatched. Germline V gene sequence: CDR1 MGHRA, CDR2 YSYEKL. CDR3 residues: CASSQPMTGTFEQYF. The CDR3 bases are TGCGCCAGCAGCCAACCAATGACAGGGACATTCGAGCAGTACTTC.

In this sample, this clonotype turned up a few times. A junction boundary mismatches the germline segment, possibly from a read error. The J gene is TRBJ1-1, the V gene TRBV10-3; D gene uncertain. There are 11 residues in the CDR3. In germline, CDR1 is ENHRY, CDR2 SYGVKD. The CDR3 DNA reads TGTGCCATCAGGGAGTACACTGAAGCTTTCTTT. Translation: CAIREYTEAFF.